The text below deals with one T cell receptor beta chain. This sample was taken from a study of shared clonotypes between healthy human individuals. Germline CDR1 and CDR2: SGHNT and YYREEE (reference sequence). This CDR3 region has 17 residues. V was trimmed by 3 bases and J by 2 bases, leaving 15 bases between them. Method: immunoSEQ multiplex PCR; TCRdb's copy keeps in-frame clones and lacks some. Found here are 2,500,000 or so clones, 85% to 95% of them singletons; the top ten hold 0.37%. The source material was naive CD4+ T cells from PBMCs. Subset defined: CD45RA+ positively selected. This chain connects TRBV5-4 to TRBJ2-6; tentatively, D is TRBD1 (5 bases). The receptor was isolated from a young man in good health. Some clones in this sample may be carry-over from other donors' samples. As DNA, the CDR3 is TGTGCCAGCAGCTCAAAGACAGACACCCCTGGGGCCAACGTCCTGACTTTC. Translating it yields CASSSKTDTPGANVLTF.